The rows below give T cell receptor beta chains drawn from one sample of a study of neurological immune-mediated disorders. One entry per CDR3 protein results from TCRdb running MiXCR on the 5' RACE reads. Of around 50,000 distinct CDR3 sequences in the sample, around 3.5% were seen once. Sequencing used PBMCs. These TCRs come from a woman in her 30s with multiple sclerosis. CDR3s include the opening cysteine and the closing phenylalanine or tryptophan. A D gene is named only where the DNA matches it firmly. Clone size is stated in some rows and not others, as once, few, many or a class when expanded.

V: TRBV5-1
J: TRBJ1-1
D: -
size: many
DNA: TGCGCCAGCAGTTTGGGACATACGAACACTGAAGCTTTCTTT
CDR3: CASSLGHTNTEAFF

V: TRBV20-1
J: TRBJ2-3
D: -
size: many
DNA: TGCAGTGCTAGAGGGGCCGGATCTTTCACAGATACGCAGTATTTT
CDR3: CSARGAGSFTDTQYF

V: TRBV11-2
J: TRBJ2-1
D: TRBD2
size: many
DNA: TGTGCCAGCAGCTCCCGGGCTAGCGGGACCTACAATGAGCAGTTCTTC
CDR3: CASSSRASGTYNEQFF

V: TRBV5-1
J: TRBJ2-3
D: -
size: many
DNA: TGCGCCAGCAGCTTTACCGGGACGCAGTATTTT
CDR3: CASSFTGTQYF

V: TRBV7-3
J: TRBJ2-1
D: -
size: many
DNA: TGTGCCAGCAGCATGACAGACGGTGAGCAGTTCTTC
CDR3: CASSMTDGEQFF

V: TRBV20-1
J: TRBJ1-2
D: -
size: many
DNA: TGCAGTGCAAGACAGATCTATGGCTACACCTTC
CDR3: CSARQIYGYTF

V: TRBV20-1
J: TRBJ2-1
D: -
size: many
DNA: TGCAGTGCTACCAATCTGAATGAGCAGTTCTTC
CDR3: CSATNLNEQFF

V: TRBV9
J: TRBJ2-5
D: TRBD2
size: many
DNA: TGTGCCAGCAGCGTTGATCCGTCGGGAGGGGTCCAAGAGACCCAGTACTTC
CDR3: CASSVDPSGGVQETQYF

V: TRBV12-3/TRBV12-4
J: TRBJ1-1
D: -
size: many
DNA: TGTGCCAGCAGTTTATTTAGGTTGAACACTGAAGCTTTCTTT
CDR3: CASSLFRLNTEAFF

V: TRBV29-1
J: TRBJ2-1
D: TRBD2
size: many
DNA: TGCAGCGTTGATGGTGGCGGGAGGGCCTTGTACAATGAGCAGTTCTTC
CDR3: CSVDGGGRALYNEQFF

V: TRBV5-1
J: TRBJ2-1
D: TRBD2
size: many
DNA: TGCGCCAGCAGCTCCACGGGCTCGGGGGGGCGAGGAGGAAACTACAATGAGCAGTTCTTC
CDR3: CASSSTGSGGRGGNYNEQFF

V: TRBV12-3/TRBV12-4
J: TRBJ2-2
D: TRBD2
size: many
DNA: TGTGCCAGCAGTTTACGCGGGAGGAGGATTACGGCGAACACCGGGGAGCTGTTTTTT
CDR3: CASSLRGRRITANTGELFF

V: TRBV5-8
J: TRBJ1-5
D: -
size: many
DNA: TGTGCCAGCAGACGAACAGGGAGTCAGCGCAATCAGCCCCAGCATTTT
CDR3: CASRRTGSQRNQPQHF

V: TRBV20-1
J: TRBJ2-5
D: TRBD2
size: many
DNA: TGCAGTGCTGTAGCGGGGGGGCCTCGGGAGACCCAGTACTTC
CDR3: CSAVAGGPRETQYF

V: TRBV15
J: TRBJ1-5
D: TRBD1
size: many
DNA: TGTGCCACACGCGGGACAGGGGGCTTTAGCAATCAGCCCCAGCATTTT
CDR3: CATRGTGGFSNQPQHF

V: TRBV3-1
J: TRBJ1-3
D: TRBD1
size: many
DNA: TGTGCCAGCAGCCAAGTGGGGGACAGCGGAAACACCATATATTTT
CDR3: CASSQVGDSGNTIYF

V: TRBV20-1
J: TRBJ2-7
D: -
size: many
DNA: TGCAGTGCTAGCGACACTCCAATATCTTCCTACGAGCAGTACTTC
CDR3: CSASDTPISSYEQYF

V: TRBV7-2
J: TRBJ2-5
D: -
size: many
DNA: TGTGCCAGCAGCCGACGCGGAGGGCGAGAAGAGACCCAGTACTTC
CDR3: CASSRRGGREETQYF

V: TRBV5-1
J: TRBJ1-6
D: -
size: -
DNA: TGCGCCAGCAGCTTGGGACCGGGGCAGAATTCACCCCTCCACTTT
CDR3: CASSLGPGQNSPLHF

V: TRBV3-1
J: TRBJ2-3
D: TRBD1
size: many
DNA: TGTGCCAGCAGCCAACCCGGACAGGAACACACAGATACGCAGTATTTT
CDR3: CASSQPGQEHTDTQYF

V: TRBV11-2
J: TRBJ2-1
D: -
size: many
DNA: TGTGCCAGCAGCTTATTAACCCGTAGTGAGCAGTTCTTC
CDR3: CASSLLTRSEQFF

V: TRBV4-2
J: TRBJ2-3
D: -
size: many
DNA: TGTGCCAGCAGCCAAGATGGCGAAGATACGCAGTATTTT
CDR3: CASSQDGEDTQYF

V: TRBV14
J: TRBJ1-1
D: -
size: many
DNA: TGTGCCAGCAGCCAAGCAGGTTTCTCGGAAGCTTTCTTT
CDR3: CASSQAGFSEAFF

V: TRBV20-1
J: TRBJ2-5
D: TRBD2
size: many
DNA: TGCAGTGCTAGAGATAGGGGACTAGCGTGGACCCAGTACTTC
CDR3: CSARDRGLAWTQYF

V: TRBV15
J: TRBJ2-5
D: -
size: few
DNA: TGTGCCACCAGCAGAGAAGGACTCCGGGAAGAGACCCAGTACTTC
CDR3: CATSREGLREETQYF

V: TRBV4-1
J: TRBJ1-5
D: -
size: many
DNA: TGCGCCAGCAGCCCATCGGACCTAACCAATCAGCCCCAGCATTTT
CDR3: CASSPSDLTNQPQHF

V: TRBV20-1
J: TRBJ1-2
D: -
size: -
DNA: TGCAGTGCTAGAGAGGAGCCATGGACCTTCTATGGCTACACCTTC
CDR3: CSAREEPWTFYGYTF

V: TRBV12-3/TRBV12-4
J: TRBJ2-5
D: TRBD2
size: many
DNA: TGTGCCAGCAGTCCGTTAGCGGGAGCCTCCCAAGAGACCCAGTACTTC
CDR3: CASSPLAGASQETQYF

V: TRBV11-2
J: TRBJ2-2
D: TRBD2
size: many
DNA: TGTGCCAGCAGCATCGGGACTAGCGGCACGAGAAACACCGGGGAGCTGTTTTTT
CDR3: CASSIGTSGTRNTGELFF

V: TRBV6-2/TRBV6-3
J: TRBJ2-1
D: -
size: many
DNA: TGTGCCAGCAGCCAACTTTGGTCCCGGTTCTTC
CDR3: CASSQLWSRFF

V: TRBV4-2
J: TRBJ1-1
D: -
size: -
DNA: TGTGCCAGCAGCCAGACACAGGGAAACACTGAAGCTTTCTTT
CDR3: CASSQTQGNTEAFF

V: TRBV5-4
J: TRBJ2-7
D: -
size: few
DNA: TGTGCCAGCAGCTTGGACAGGTCCGTCTACGAGCAGTACTTC
CDR3: CASSLDRSVYEQYF

V: TRBV19
J: TRBJ1-1
D: -
size: few
DNA: TGTGCCAGTAGACCTTTTGGTCAGACGGAAGCTTTCTTT
CDR3: CASRPFGQTEAFF

V: TRBV20-1
J: TRBJ1-1
D: -
size: many
DNA: TGCAGTGCTAGAGGCGGACTAGCCATGAACACTGAAGCTTTCTTT
CDR3: CSARGGLAMNTEAFF

V: TRBV5-1
J: TRBJ1-1
D: -
size: many
DNA: TGCGCCAGCAGCCGATCAACGAGGGGCCTGAACACTGAAGCTTTCTTT
CDR3: CASSRSTRGLNTEAFF

V: TRBV12-3/TRBV12-4
J: TRBJ1-1
D: TRBD1
size: few
DNA: TGTGCCAGCGCAGGGGGCGTATCAGCTTTCTTT
CDR3: CASAGGVSAFF

V: TRBV5-1
J: TRBJ2-3
D: TRBD2
size: -
DNA: TGCGCCAGCAGCCGGGGGGGGCCGAGCTACACAGATACGCAGTATTTT
CDR3: CASSRGGPSYTDTQYF

V: TRBV12-3/TRBV12-4
J: TRBJ1-5
D: -
size: many
DNA: TGTGCCAGCAGTACCCGGGCAGGGTCTGATCAGCCCCAGCATTTT
CDR3: CASSTRAGSDQPQHF

V: TRBV20-1
J: TRBJ2-5
D: TRBD1
size: many
DNA: TGCAGTGCCAACCCCGAGACAGGGACAAGGGAGACCCAGTACTTC
CDR3: CSANPETGTRETQYF

V: TRBV3-1
J: TRBJ2-1
D: -
size: many
DNA: TGTGCCAGCAGCCGACTTTACAATGAGCAGTTCTTC
CDR3: CASSRLYNEQFF

V: TRBV5-1
J: TRBJ1-5
D: -
size: many
DNA: TGCGCCAGCACCCTCGACGGCGCGGATAATCAGCCCCAGCATTTT
CDR3: CASTLDGADNQPQHF

V: TRBV20-1
J: TRBJ2-7
D: TRBD2
size: -
DNA: TGCAGTGCTAGACCCAGTAGCGGGAGGGCCCCATACGAGCAGTACTTC
CDR3: CSARPSSGRAPYEQYF

V: TRBV20-1
J: TRBJ2-1
D: -
size: many
DNA: TGCAGTGCTAGATGGGACGGGGTAGGGAGACGGAGTGAGCAGTTCTTC
CDR3: CSARWDGVGRRSEQFF

V: TRBV15
J: TRBJ2-7
D: TRBD1
size: many
DNA: TGTGCCACCAGCAGACTGACAGGGGCGACCCTATACGAGCAGTACTTC
CDR3: CATSRLTGATLYEQYF

V: TRBV6-2/TRBV6-3
J: TRBJ2-7
D: TRBD2
size: -
DNA: TGTGCCAGCCTTGGTCCTGGACTAGTGAGCTACGAGCAGTACTTC
CDR3: CASLGPGLVSYEQYF

V: TRBV20-1
J: TRBJ1-4
D: -
size: few
DNA: TGCAGTGCTAGAGATAGACAGATAGGGGAAAAACTGTTTTTT
CDR3: CSARDRQIGEKLFF

V: TRBV7-9
J: TRBJ1-2
D: -
size: many
DNA: TGTGCCAGCAGCTTAGCGGCAGGCTATGGCTACACCTTC
CDR3: CASSLAAGYGYTF

V: TRBV20-1
J: TRBJ2-1
D: TRBD2
size: many
DNA: TGCAGTGCTTCACTAGCGGGAGTGTACAATGAGCAGTTCTTC
CDR3: CSASLAGVYNEQFF

V: TRBV9
J: TRBJ2-7
D: -
size: many
DNA: TGTGCCAGCAGCGTAGGTATAGGACCGGTCTCCTACGAGCAGTACTTC
CDR3: CASSVGIGPVSYEQYF

V: TRBV5-1
J: TRBJ2-7
D: -
size: many
DNA: TGCGCCAGCAGCTTGGACAACGCGCGCGAGCAGTACTTC
CDR3: CASSLDNAREQYF

V: TRBV7-6
J: TRBJ2-5
D: TRBD2
size: many
DNA: TGTGCCAGCAGCTTAGACCTCAGCGGGAGAGAGACCCAGTACTTC
CDR3: CASSLDLSGRETQYF

V: TRBV4-3
J: TRBJ2-7
D: TRBD2
size: many
DNA: TGCGCCAGCAGCCCAGGCAGGGAGGGGTACGAGCAGTACTTC
CDR3: CASSPGREGYEQYF

V: TRBV6-2/TRBV6-3
J: TRBJ2-6
D: -
size: -
DNA: TGTGCCAGCAAGCCTGGGGCCAACGTCCTGACTTTC
CDR3: CASKPGANVLTF

V: TRBV15
J: TRBJ1-2
D: -
size: -
DNA: TGTGCCACCAGCAGAGATAGTGGGGTGGGCGTTAACTATGGCTACACCTTC
CDR3: CATSRDSGVGVNYGYTF